The entry below describes one T cell receptor beta chain. This specimen comes from a study of Graves' ophthalmopathy and Graves' hyperthyroidism. Amplification from RNA transcripts yielded the TCR beta CDR3 regions. Second-round multiplex PCR came after a first-round RT-PCR that employed HTBI primers. TCRdb independently ran MiXCR on the multiplex PCR reads; one entry per CDR3 protein. The table has 240,000 or so distinct CDR3 sequences, 45% to 55% seen once. CDR1 is SGHAT, CDR2 FQNNGV, per germline. The CDR3 is 17 residues long. Germline trimming cut 5 bases from V and 4 bases from J; bases unmatched to any gene: 12. Active ophthalmopathy (CAS at least 3, NOSPECS at least 4), lasting under 3 months.

Source material: peripheral blood. The rearrangement links TRBV11-2 to TRBJ2-7; 12 positions match TRBD2. The sequence derives from an adult man with Graves' ophthalmopathy. CDR3 protein: CASSEQPGLAGLYEQYF. CDR3 sequence (DNA): TGTGCCAGCAGCGAGCAACCGGGACTAGCGGGCCTATACGAGCAGTACTTC.